Sequencing of this T cell receptor beta chain was carried out in a study of blood T cells in healthy people across ages. Findings and limits, study-wide: Among long-lived donors, naive CD4+ cells were more numerous and diversity higher than in aged donors. TCR beta diversity per million T cells fell roughly linearly with age.

Donors ranged from roughly 6 to 100 years old and were healthy Caucasians in Russia. Combining a sample-barcoded 5' primer with a J-beta primer mix, a second PCR ran for roughly 7 to 11 cycles. TCRdb passed the 5' RACE reads through MiXCR, listing each CDR3 protein once. The data contain roughly 1.4 million distinct CDR3 sequences, approximately 59% of them singletons. This clonotype was counted between two and nine times. What it recognizes is unknown. There are 14 residues in the CDR3. The J segment lost 0 bases and the V segment lost 7 bases, leaving 6 bases of the junction unmatched. Germline CDR1 and CDR2: MDHEN and SYDVKM.

The TCR sequence derives from a man between 18 and 35 years old in good health. Sequencing input: blood. The chain has TRBV28 and TRBJ2-7; 7 nucleotides match TRBD1. The CDR3 protein is CASIGQESSYEQYF. For the CDR3, the DNA is TGTGCCAGCATCGGACAGGAAAGCTCCTACGAGCAGTACTTC.